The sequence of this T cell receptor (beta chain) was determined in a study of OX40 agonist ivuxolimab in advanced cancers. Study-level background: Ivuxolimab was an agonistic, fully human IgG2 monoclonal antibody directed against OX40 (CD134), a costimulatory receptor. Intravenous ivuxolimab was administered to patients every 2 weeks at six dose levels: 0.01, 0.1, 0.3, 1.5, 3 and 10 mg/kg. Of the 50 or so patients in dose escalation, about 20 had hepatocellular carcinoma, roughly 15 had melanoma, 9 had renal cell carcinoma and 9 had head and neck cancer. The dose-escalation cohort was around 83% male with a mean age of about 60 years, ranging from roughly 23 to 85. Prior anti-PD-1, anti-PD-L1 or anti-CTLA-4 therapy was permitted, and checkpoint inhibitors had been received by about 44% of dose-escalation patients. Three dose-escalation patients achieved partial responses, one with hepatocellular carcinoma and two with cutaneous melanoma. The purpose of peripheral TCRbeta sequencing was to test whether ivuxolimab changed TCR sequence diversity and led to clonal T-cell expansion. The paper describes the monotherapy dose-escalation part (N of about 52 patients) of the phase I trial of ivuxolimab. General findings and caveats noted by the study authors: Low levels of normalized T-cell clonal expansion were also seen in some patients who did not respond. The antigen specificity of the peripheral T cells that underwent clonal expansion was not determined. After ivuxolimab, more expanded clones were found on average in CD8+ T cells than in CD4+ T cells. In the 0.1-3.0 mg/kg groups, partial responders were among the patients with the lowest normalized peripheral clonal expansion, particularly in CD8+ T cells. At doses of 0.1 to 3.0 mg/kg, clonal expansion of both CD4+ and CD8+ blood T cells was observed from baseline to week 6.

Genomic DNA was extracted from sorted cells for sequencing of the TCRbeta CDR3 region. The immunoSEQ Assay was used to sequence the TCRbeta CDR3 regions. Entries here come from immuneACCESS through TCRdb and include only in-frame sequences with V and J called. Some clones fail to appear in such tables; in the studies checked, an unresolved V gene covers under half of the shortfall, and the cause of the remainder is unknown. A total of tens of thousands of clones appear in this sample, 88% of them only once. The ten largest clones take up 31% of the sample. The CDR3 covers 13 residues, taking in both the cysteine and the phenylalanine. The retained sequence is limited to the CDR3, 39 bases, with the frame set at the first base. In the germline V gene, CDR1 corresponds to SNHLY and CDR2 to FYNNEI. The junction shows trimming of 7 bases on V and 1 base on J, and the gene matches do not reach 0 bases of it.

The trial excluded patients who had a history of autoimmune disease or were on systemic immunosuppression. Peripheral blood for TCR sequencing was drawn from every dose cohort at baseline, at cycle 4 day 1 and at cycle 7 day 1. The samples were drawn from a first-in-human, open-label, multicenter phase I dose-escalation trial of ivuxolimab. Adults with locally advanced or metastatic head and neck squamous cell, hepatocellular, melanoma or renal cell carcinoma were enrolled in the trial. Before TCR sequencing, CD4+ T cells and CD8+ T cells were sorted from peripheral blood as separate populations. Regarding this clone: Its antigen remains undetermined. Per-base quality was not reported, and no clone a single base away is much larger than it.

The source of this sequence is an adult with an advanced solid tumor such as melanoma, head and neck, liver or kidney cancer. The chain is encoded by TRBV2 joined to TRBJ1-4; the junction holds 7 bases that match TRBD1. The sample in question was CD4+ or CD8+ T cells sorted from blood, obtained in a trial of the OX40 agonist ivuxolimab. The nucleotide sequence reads TGTGCCAGCAACAGGGGAACTAATGAAAAACTGTTTTTT. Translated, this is CASNRGTNEKLFF.